One sample yielded the 2 T cell receptor beta chains listed below, sequenced in a study of metastatic and nonmetastatic thyroid tumors. TCRdb re-processed the PCR reads through MiXCR. This table holds approximately 17,000 clones, approximately 24% found once. Thyroid surgery was performed in patients who had received no treatment beforehand. Input material: tumor tissue. The receptor source for this set is a female donor with papillary thyroid cancer or a benign thyroid nodule (not recorded which). Some clones in this sample may be carry-over from other donors' samples.

V usage is TRBV5-1 and J usage is TRBJ2-2, with 11 bases lining up with TRBD2. The germline V gene encodes CDR1 SGHRS and CDR2 YFSETQ. The V gene end was trimmed by 1 base and the J gene end by 5 bases; junction bases not matched to a gene: 7. This CDR3 has 17 residues. CDR3 sequence reads: CASSLSPSGGSTGELFF. The CDR3 DNA is TGCGCCAGCAGCTTGAGCCCTAGCGGGGGGTCGACCGGGGAGCTGTTTTTT.

The sample holds many counts of this clone. V and J are TRBV20-1 and TRBJ2-3; D gene ambiguous. CDR3 length equals 15 residues. V was cut by 6 bases and J by 0 bases, with 16 bases left in between. Germline V CDR1 and CDR2: DFQATT, SNEGSKA (reference sequence). Here the CDR3 DNA reads TGCAGTGCCCCTTCCCACAGCCGCAGCACAGATACGCAGTATTTT. Translated, it gives CSAPSHSRSTDTQYF.